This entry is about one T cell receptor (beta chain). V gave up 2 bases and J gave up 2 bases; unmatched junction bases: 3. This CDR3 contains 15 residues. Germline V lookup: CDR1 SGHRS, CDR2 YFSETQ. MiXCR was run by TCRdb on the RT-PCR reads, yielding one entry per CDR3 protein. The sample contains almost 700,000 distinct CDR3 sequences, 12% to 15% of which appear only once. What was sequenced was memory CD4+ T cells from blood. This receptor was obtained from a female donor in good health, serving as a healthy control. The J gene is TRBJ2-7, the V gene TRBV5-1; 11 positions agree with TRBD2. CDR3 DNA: TGCGCCAGCAGCTTCAGTAGCGGGAGGGCCTACGAGCAGTACTTC. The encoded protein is CASSFSSGRAYEQYF.